The sequence of this T cell receptor (beta chain) was determined in a study of somatic mutations in cytotoxic T cells in rheumatoid arthritis. In the original workflow: After comparison against published virus-specific TCRB sequences, only a few of the patient CD8+ clones larger than 1% turned out to match them. Profiled with immunoSEQ multiplex PCR; TCRdb holds only in-frame clones, not every one. The D gene and trimming were derived from the DNA, and the V and J assignments and clone size from that table. Of about 5,500 clones in the sample, 65% to 85% were seen once. In germline, CDR1 is SGHTA, CDR2 FQGNSA. With 4 bases removed from V and 3 bases from J, the gap between germline ends came to 19 bases. The CDR3 runs 16 residues.

This sequence originates from a woman in her fifties or sixties with rheumatoid arthritis. Sequencing was carried out using CD8+ T cells sorted from blood. The rearrangement links TRBV7-2 to TRBJ2-7, with D possibly being TRBD1 (6 bases). CDR3 DNA: TGTGCCAGCAGCTCCAACCGGGACATCGTAATCTACGAGCAGTACTTC. This codes for CASSSNRDIVIYEQYF.